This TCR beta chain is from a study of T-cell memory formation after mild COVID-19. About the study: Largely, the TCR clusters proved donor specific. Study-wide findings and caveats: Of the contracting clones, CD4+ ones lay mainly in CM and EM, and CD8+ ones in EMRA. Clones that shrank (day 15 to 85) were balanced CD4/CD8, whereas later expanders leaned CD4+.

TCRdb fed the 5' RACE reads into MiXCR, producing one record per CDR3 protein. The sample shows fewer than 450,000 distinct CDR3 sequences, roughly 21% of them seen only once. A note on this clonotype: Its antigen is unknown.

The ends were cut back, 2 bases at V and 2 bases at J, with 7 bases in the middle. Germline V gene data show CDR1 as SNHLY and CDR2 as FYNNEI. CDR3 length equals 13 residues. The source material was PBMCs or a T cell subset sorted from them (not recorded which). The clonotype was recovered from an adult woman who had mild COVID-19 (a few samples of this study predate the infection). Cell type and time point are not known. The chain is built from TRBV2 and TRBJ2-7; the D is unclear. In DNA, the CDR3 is TGTGCCAGCAGTGAATGGCAGCCCTACGAGCAGTACTTC. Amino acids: CASSEWQPYEQYF.